Shown below are 13 T cell receptor beta chains from a single sample sequenced in a study of blood T cell repertoires in COVID-19. TCRdb keeps only in-frame clones here, not all; method: immunoSEQ multiplex PCR. The table lists 390,000 or so clones, nearly 90% of them singletons. Source material: peripheral blood. Receptor source: a young man with active or convalescent COVID-19.

The CDR3 region is CASSLTAGTGSTDTQYF. The CDR3 DNA reads as TGTGCCAGCAGCTTGACCGCCGGGACAGGTAGCACAGATACGCAGTATTTT. This chain uses TRBV7-6 with TRBJ2-3; 8 bases line up with TRBD1. Germline lookup yields CDR1 SGHVS and CDR2 FNYEAQ. Trimming removed 3 bases from V and 0 bases from J; junction bases left unmatched: 8. The CDR3 runs to 17 residues.

Regarding this clone: Different DNA sequences within this sample yield the same CDR3. The rearrangement links TRBV9 to TRBJ2-7, with 10 bases aligning to TRBD1. The CDR3 loop spans 14 amino acids. The germline V gene encodes CDR1 SGDLS and CDR2 YYNGEE. With V trimmed by 0 bases and J by 6 bases, 3 bases remained unmatched. The CDR3 DNA is TGTGCCAGCAGCGTAGGACAGGGGGCGGGCGAGCAGTACTTC. Translation gives CASSVGQGAGEQYF.

The chain links TRBV9 to TRBJ1-2, with D possibly matching TRBD1 (6 bases). Trimming took off 1 base at V and 6 bases at J, with 10 bases between the two ends. This CDR3 contains 13 residues. CDR1 SGDLS and CDR2 YYNGEE come from the germline V gene. The CDR3 region is CASSVRGADGYTF. In nucleotides, the CDR3 is TGTGCCAGCAGCGTACGGGGGGCTGATGGCTACACCTTC.

CDR3 sequence (DNA): TGTGCCAGCAGCCCATCGGGACAGGGACCCTACGAGCAGTACTTC. Translated, it gives CASSPSGQGPYEQYF. The chain joins TRBV9 to TRBJ2-7; TRBD1 matches at 9 bases. V trimming: 4 bases; J trimming: 2 bases; junction bases outside the gene matches: 7. Germline-derived CDR1 and CDR2 are SGDLS and YYNGEE. The CDR3 has 15 amino acids.

Points on this clone: This sample also contains other DNA sequences that code for the same CDR3. This chain connects TRBV18 to TRBJ1-5, with D perhaps TRBD1 (5 bases). This CDR3 comprises 14 residues. CDR1 is KGHSH, CDR2 LQKENI, per germline. The V end lost 2 bases, the J end lost 2 bases, and 7 bases lay between the germline ends. CDR3 residues: CASSPGGGNQPQHF. The CDR3 DNA reads as TGTGCCAGCTCACCAGGAGGGGGCAATCAGCCCCAGCATTTT.

This chain uses TRBV7-6 with TRBJ2-2; 8 bases are a match to TRBD2. The CDR3 has 15 amino acids. Germline V lookup: CDR1 SGHVS, CDR2 FNYEAQ. Trimming removed 3 bases from V and 6 bases from J; junction bases left unmatched: 6. In DNA, the CDR3 is TGTGCCAGCAGCTTGACTAGCGCCTCTCCCGGGGAGCTGTTTTTT. Amino acid sequence: CASSLTSASPGELFF.

This chain uses TRBV19 with TRBJ1-6; TRBD1 matches at 7 bases. There are 16 residues in the CDR3. Losses at the gene ends were 3 bases for V and 5 bases for J; bases not matched to a gene: 7. Germline V CDR1 and CDR2: LNHDA, SQIVND (reference sequence). The CDR3 sequence is CASSILPGQNNSPLHF. The CDR3 coding sequence is TGTGCCAGTAGTATCCTTCCGGGACAGAATAATTCACCCCTCCACTTT.

The chain joins TRBV14 to TRBJ1-1, with TRBD1 identical over 8 bases. The germline V gene has CDR1 SGHDN and CDR2 FVKESK. After removal of 1 base from V and 1 base from J, the junction contained 5 bases not matched to a gene. CDR3 size: 16 residues. DNA for the CDR3: TGTGCCAGCAGCCAAGGAGGGACAGGAGGGAACACTGAAGCTTTCTTT. It specifies CASSQGGTGGNTEAFF. Together with reference TRBV14 and TRBJ1-1, the CDR3 gives the full variable domain: EAGVTQFPSHSVIEKGQTVTLRCDPISGHDNLYWYRRVMGKEIKFLLHFVKESKQDESGMPNNRFLAERTGGTYSTLKVQPAELEDSGVYFCASSQGGTGGNTEAFFGQGTRLTVV.

This clone appeared a few times. Other DNA variants within this sample encode the same CDR3. Here the CDR3 DNA reads TGTGCCAGCAGTTATCAGCGGGAGGGATACGAGCAGTACTTC. This encodes CASSYQREGYEQYF. The V call is TRBV6-5, the J call TRBJ2-7, with 10 bases lining up with TRBD2. The V gene end was trimmed by 3 bases and the J gene end by 4 bases; junction bases not matched to a gene: 3. This CDR3 has 14 residues. Germline V gene sequence: CDR1 MNHEY, CDR2 SVGAGI.

The chain uses TRBV3-1 (or the pseudogene TRBV3-2) and TRBJ2-7; 7 bases are a match to TRBD1. Germline trimming cut 5 bases from V and 2 bases from J; bases unmatched to any gene: 9. CDR3 length: 15 amino acids. Germline V gene sequence: CDR1 LGHDT, CDR2 YNNKEL (reference sequence). CDR3 loop: CASSAFGTVTYEQYF. The CDR3 nucleotides are TGTGCCAGCAGCGCTTTCGGGACAGTAACCTACGAGCAGTACTTC.

The gene calls are TRBV15 and TRBJ1-2, with D unclear. The V and J ends lost 0 bases and 4 bases respectively, with 6 bases between them. In germline, CDR1 is LNHNV, CDR2 YYDKDF (reference sequence). There are 13 residues in the CDR3. CDR3 loop: CATSRDGSYGYTF. CDR3 sequence (DNA): TGTGCCACCAGCAGAGATGGGAGCTATGGCTACACCTTC.

This clone was seen a few times. This chain uses TRBV5-5 with TRBJ1-1, with a weak D call TRBD1 (6 bases). CDR3 length: 14 residues. V was trimmed by 2 bases and J by 1 base, leaving 9 bases between them. CDR1 and CDR2 from the germline V gene are SGHKS and YYEKEE (reference sequence). CDR3 amino acids: CASSFGQSNTEAFF. The CDR3 region has the DNA TGTGCCAGCAGCTTCGGACAGTCGAACACTGAAGCTTTCTTT.

This chain links TRBV7-6 with TRBJ1-6; 11 positions match TRBD1. This CDR3 spans 15 amino acids. J gave up 8 bases and V 1 base, and 1 base lay outside the gene matches. Germline values: CDR1 SGHVS, CDR2 FNYEAQ. This chain's CDR3 is CASSLEGQGDSPLHF. The CDR3 nucleotides read TGTGCCAGCAGCTTAGAGGGACAGGGGGATTCACCCCTCCACTTT.